Sequencing of this T cell receptor beta chain was carried out in a study of T cell repertoires in cytomegalovirus infection. Each CDR3 protein is one row after TCRdb ran MiXCR on the reads. The sample includes more than 150,000 distinct CDR3 sequences, roughly 19% of them seen just once. The CDR3 contains 13 residues. V dropped 1 base and J dropped 8 bases, with 9 bases sitting between them. In germline, CDR1 is LGHNA, CDR2 YSLEER. The sequence derives from a human donor in good health (CMV status not recorded). Some clones in this sample may be carry-over from other donors' samples. Sequencing input: PBMCs. J is TRBJ1-5 and V is TRBV4-3; D perhaps matches TRBD1 (5 bases). DNA of the CDR3: TGCGCCAGCAGCCAAGGAGGAGGGGAGCCCCAGCATTTT. This gives the protein CASSQGGGEPQHF.